This TCR beta chain came from a study of regulatory T cells in long-lasting Graves disease. V dropped 4 bases and J dropped 1; count of bases not matched to a gene: 7. The CDR3 is made up of 15 amino acids. Germline V gene sequence: CDR1 ENHRY, CDR2 SYGVKD. Time point here: newly diagnosed GD, antithyroid drugs for less than 3 months. RNA from PBMCs was the source of the TCR library. Combining iRepertoire HTBI primers with Arm-PCR of CDR3 regions, the authors built TCR beta libraries. TCRdb analysed the multiplex PCR reads with MiXCR anew, one entry per CDR3 protein. The data contain about 420,000 distinct CDR3 sequences, over 15% of them seen just once; the ten biggest clones take up 20% to 25%. The same data also contributed to another study, on T cells in Graves' hyperthyroidism and ophthalmopathy.

The V call is TRBV10-3, the J call TRBJ2-7, with 7 bases identical to TRBD1. The sequencing here drew on peripheral blood mononuclear cells (PBMCs), taken at new diagnosis, from a patient treated with antithyroid drugs. The sequence was collected from a woman aged 18-35 years with Graves disease. The CDR3 DNA follows: TGTGCCATCAGTGGAAGGACAGGCGATTCCTACGAGCAGTACTTC. Translation gives CAISGRTGDSYEQYF.